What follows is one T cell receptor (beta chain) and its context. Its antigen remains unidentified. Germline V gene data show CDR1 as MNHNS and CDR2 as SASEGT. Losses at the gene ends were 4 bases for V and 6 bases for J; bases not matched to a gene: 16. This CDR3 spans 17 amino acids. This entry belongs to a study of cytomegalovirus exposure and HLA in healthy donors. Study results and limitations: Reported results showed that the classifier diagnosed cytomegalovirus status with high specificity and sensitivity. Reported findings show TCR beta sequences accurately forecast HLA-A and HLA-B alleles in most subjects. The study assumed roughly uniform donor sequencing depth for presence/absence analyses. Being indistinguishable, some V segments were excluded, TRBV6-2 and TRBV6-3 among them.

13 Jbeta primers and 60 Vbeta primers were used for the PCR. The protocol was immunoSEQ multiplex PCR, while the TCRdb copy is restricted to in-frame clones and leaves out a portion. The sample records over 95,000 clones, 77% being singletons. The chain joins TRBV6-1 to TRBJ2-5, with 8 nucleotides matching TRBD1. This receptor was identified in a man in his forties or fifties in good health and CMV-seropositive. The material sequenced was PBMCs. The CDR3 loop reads CASSVQSPDRGMKTQYF. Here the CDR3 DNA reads TGTGCCAGCAGTGTACAAAGTCCCGACAGGGGAATGAAGACCCAGTACTTC.